Sequencing of this T cell receptor beta chain was carried out in a study of cytomegalovirus exposure and HLA in healthy donors (dated by TCRdb to the late 2010s). The study in broad terms: An earlier analysis of several hundred of the donors reported 250 to 300 Gb of sequence data and more than 90 million unique TCR beta sequences from around 200 million T cells. An early release that covered more than 550 HLA-typed donors contained approximately 300 gigabases of sequencing data and 70 million to 100 million unique TCR sequences. Of the roughly 390 genotyped donors, over 65% fell in the genetic ancestry cluster associated with self-reported Caucasian donors. The aim of the study was to test whether cataloging public T cell receptors could identify signatures of past pathogen exposure. The study profiled the T cell repertoires of hundreds of subjects by immunosequencing and related them to cytomegalovirus serostatus. Besides the first cohort of some 670 subjects, a separate validation cohort made up of roughly 130 different subjects was used. To predict cytomegalovirus infection status, the study combined high-throughput TCR immunosequencing, statistical association of individual TCRs with disease status, and machine learning. To study patterns of TCR occurrence, a later analysis re-analyzed previously published TCR beta repertoires from several hundred donors and added high-resolution HLA genotyping. Rather than using new phenotypic data, the later analysis identified candidate immune exposures from TCR beta sequences and from how often those sequences occurred across donors. In an earlier analysis of 587 of the donors, high-throughput TCR beta sequencing was used to judge whether each TCR beta V gene segment behaved as functional or pseudogenic. Alongside the repertoire data, information on donor age, sex, ethnicity and CMV serostatus was compiled. A later genetic analysis used genome-wide SNP genotypes for about 60% of the roughly 670 donors, treating that subset as a discovery cohort. All discovery cohort repertoires had been generated on a single sequencing platform. HLA typing included class I and class II loci at four-digit resolution. The number of donors typed differed by locus, with 629-630 for A, B, C, DRB1 and DQB1, 522 for DQA1, about 610 for DPA1, and over 400 for DPB1. Because of strong linkage in the cohort, roughly five DR-DQ haplotypes were treated as single units for association and clustering. Across under 500 genotyped donors of the cohort, an average of about 220,000 unique TCR beta nucleotide sequences per donor were sequenced, and roughly 18% of those sequences were non-productive.

This clone was counted a few times. Its antigen target is currently unknown. Per-nucleotide qualities are absent, and no much larger clonotype sits a single base away. What the work shows at the level of the full study, not this receptor alone: A later analysis associated roughly 17,000 TCR beta sequences with specific HLA alleles at a false discovery rate of 0.05. The classifier was reported to diagnose cytomegalovirus status with high specificity and sensitivity in both the original and validation cohorts. Correlated functional status among segregating V segments might be attributable to linkage disequilibrium, but an unknown experimental factor could not be ruled out. In the study, 164 TCR beta chains were listed as associated with cytomegalovirus. A further reported finding was that TCR beta sequences accurately predicted the HLA-A and HLA-B alleles for most subjects in the first cohort. In a later analysis, TCR association rates were found to vary across HLA loci, with the most associated TCRs seen for DRB1 alleles and the fewest for HLA-C alleles. V-gene and J-gene trimming of TCR beta chains was associated with a missense DCLRE1C variant in a later genetic analysis, and the association was replicated in an independent cohort. A later analysis found that most CMV-associated TCR beta chains appeared HLA-restricted, with HLA associations seemingly driven largely by CMV exposure. An earlier analysis of approximately 600 of the donors showed that most TCR beta V segments appeared in productive rearrangements either about 87% or about 30% of the time, which broadly matched IMGT annotations. A few of the identified cytomegalovirus-associated TCR beta chains were confirmed in vitro to be specific for cytomegalovirus antigens. A cluster of highly shared sequence variants was judged likely to be a technical artifact of the sequencing pipeline. Because some donors lacked HLA typing at each locus, the association tests relied only on the typed subset. According to a later analysis, parvovirus B19, influenza, CMV and Epstein-Barr virus appeared linked to several top co-occurrence clusters. The authors suggested that the approach could potentially be extended to other disease states and immunological phenotypes. Compared with the approximately 670-donor mean, donors in an Asian-associated ancestry cluster had fewer N-insertions in productive TCRs, according to a later genetic analysis. Because counts were too low, roughly 18 rarely observed V segments, including chromosome 9 orphons, were left out of the earlier analysis of several hundred of the donors. When HLA alleles, especially DR and DQ, strongly co-occurred, TCR associations were difficult to assign to individual alleles. Presence/absence analyses assumed roughly uniform sequencing depth across donors, an assumption that may not hold. Compared with equally common non-associated chains, HLA-associated TCR beta chains in a later analysis were more clonally expanded and had lower generation probabilities. Most TCR sequences were observed very rarely across donors, whereas some public TCRs were present in many individuals. This cohort had only TCR beta chains sequenced, and the lack of alpha or paired-chain data limited which features could be detected. CMV serostatus was the only immune exposure information available for the cohort.

The protocol used for the library was the immunoSEQ multiplex PCR assay. For the multiplex PCR, a mixture combining 60 forward primers for TCR Vbeta segments and 13 reverse primers for TCR Jbeta segments was used. Amplification of the CDR3 region of rearranged TCR beta genes was performed with a multiplex PCR assay on genomic DNA. On the Illumina HiSeq System, the amplified TCR beta libraries were sequenced as 87-base-pair reads. The authors' analysis ran thus. A later analysis tallied approximately 87 million unique TCR beta chains across the 650 to 750 repertoires, and about 10 million of those chains were shared by two or more donors. Raw reads were error-corrected and collapsed into unique sequences by a nearest-neighbor algorithm in which closely related sequences were merged to remove PCR and sequencing errors. V, D and J gene segments were assigned by aligning CDR3 sequences to IMGT reference sequences. For a sequence to be retained, at least a six-nucleotide match to both a V gene segment and a J gene segment was required. Rearrangements were classified as productive when the CDR3 lacked stop codons and remained in frame with V and J, and all other rearrangements were classified as non-productive. CDR3 was defined according to IMGT convention as the region running from the second conserved V-encoded cysteine to the conserved J-encoded phenylalanine. The earlier analysis of some 550 of the donors excluded any sequence lacking an unambiguous match to a single V gene segment. In an earlier analysis of several hundred of the donors, V segments were called functional above 56.7% productive rearrangements and were called segregating when the between-donor standard deviation exceeded 5%. A statistical classification framework was built to diagnose cytomegalovirus status from the catalog of TCR beta chain sequences. In a later analysis, TCR nucleotide sequences were compared against IMGT/GENE-DB human TR gene sequences so that V and J genes could be assigned. Using the TCRdist pipeline, a later analysis assigned CDR3 sequences along with most-parsimonious VDJ recombination scenarios. In a later analysis, every TCR beta chain was defined by the combination of its CDR3 amino acid sequence and its V-gene family, and reads without a unique V-gene family were dropped. A later analysis removed 550 to 700 highly shared, low-generation-probability nucleotide sequences to deal with suspected cross-contamination and a sequencing artifact. In a later analysis, a clonal expansion index was calculated for each public chain from normalized within-repertoire ranks of inferred template counts. In a later analysis, generation probabilities were computed with a VDJ recombination model fitted to out-of-frame rearrangements, and the resulting probabilities were checked against IGoR. In a later analysis, hypergeometric tests were used to score TCR-TCR, TCR-HLA and TCR-CMV co-occurrence, with a repertoire-size bias correction applied to TCR pairs. A later analysis estimated false discovery rates by permuting HLA or CMV assignments 20 times. In a later analysis, co-occurring TCRs were grouped using DBSCAN, and TCRdist sequence similarity was added for clustering within HLA-allele-positive subsets. For co-occurrence clustering, repertoires with fewer than 30,000 or more than 120,000 public chains were excluded, along with 4 to 6 repertoires with anomalous nucleotide sharing. This is the immuneACCESS table as TCRdb keeps it, with only in-frame sequences that have V and J called. A part of the clones is gone; compared with another copy, unresolved V genes explain less than half, and the rest is unexplained. For V, J and clone size, that table is used; D and trimming come from the DNA. For this sample there are 80,000 to 95,000 clones; roughly three fifths appear just once. The ten largest clones capture roughly 6% of the sample.

In total, 500 to 700 healthy bone marrow donors made up the cohort. At the time of sampling, all cohort members were nominally healthy, though unrecorded immune exposures were likely present. The donor tested CMV seronegative and was one of the 352 seronegative cohort members. A peripheral blood sample was provided by each donor, and peripheral blood mononuclear cells were used for TCR beta sequencing. The Qiagen DNeasy Blood Extraction Kit was used to extract genomic DNA from the blood cell samples. The receptor comes from a woman between 25 and 40 years old in good health and CMV-seronegative. The sequenced sample was PBMCs.

The CDR3 in this case is CASRRTGGRSEAFF. The nucleotides read TGTGCCAGTAGGAGGACAGGGGGCCGAAGTGAAGCTTTCTTT. This chain is built from TRBV19 and TRBJ1-1; TRBD1 matches 11 bases in the middle. At the junction V is shortened by 6 bases and J by 7 bases; bases outside the gene matches: 7. The CDR3 contains 14 residues, cysteine and phenylalanine counted. The entry retains the CDR3 DNA only, 42 bases that are in frame from base 1. Reading the germline V gene (reference sequence) gives CDR1 LNHDA and CDR2 SQIVND.